The 25 T cell receptor beta chains presented below share a single source sample, sequenced in a study of cytomegalovirus exposure and HLA in healthy donors. The PCR had 60 Vbeta and 13 Jbeta primers. Assay used: immunoSEQ multiplex PCR; TCRdb lists only in-frame clones, some missing. Of 180,000 or so clones in the sample, roughly 79% were seen once. Material: PBMCs. These TCRs come from a woman younger than 45 in good health and CMV-seropositive.

V and J are TRBV19 and TRBJ2-7; the D gene is possibly TRBD1 (5 bases). The V gene's germline CDR1 is LNHDA and CDR2 SQIVND (reference sequence). The CDR3 is 15 amino acids. V was clipped by 4 bases and J by 4 bases, with 17 bases between them. CDR3 bases: TGTGCCAGTAGTAGGCTAGACAGCCTCGGGTACGAGCAGTACTTC. It encodes CASSRLDSLGYEQYF.

About this clone: An end of the junction does not agree with germline; a read error may underlie this. This sample includes further DNA sequences coding for the same CDR3. CDR3 protein: CASSSMQTIEQYF. The CDR3 DNA follows: TGCGCCAGCAGTTCCATGCAAACTATTGAGCAGTACTTC. V gene TRBV28 combines with J gene TRBJ2-7; D call uncertain. The CDR3 is made up of 13 amino acids. The germline CDR1 and CDR2 sequences are MDHEN and SYDVKM.

The chain carries TRBV2 and TRBJ1-4; 7 bases map to TRBD1. V lost 5 bases to trimming and J lost 6 bases; unmatched junction nucleotides: 9. CDR1 and CDR2 (germline): SNHLY, FYNNEI. The CDR3 contains 15 residues. In DNA, the CDR3 is TGTGCCAGCAGTTCGGACAGGCTTACAGATGAAAAACTGTTTTTT. Translating gives CASSSDRLTDEKLFF. Based on the CDR3 plus reference TRBV2 and TRBJ1-4, the full variable domain is EPEVTQTPSHQVTQMGQEVILRCVPISNHLYFYWYRQILGQKVEFLVSFYNNEISEKSEIFDDQFSVERPDGSNFTLKIRSTKLEDSAMYFCASSSDRLTDEKLFFGSGTQLSVL.

The chain employs TRBV5-4 and TRBJ2-2, with TRBD1 matching over 7 bases. This CDR3 is 16 amino acids long. The germline V gene encodes CDR1 SGHNT and CDR2 YYREEE (reference sequence). Trimming cost V 5 bases and J 0 bases; bases outside gene matches: 7. CDR3 loop: CASRYKGAPNTGELFF. CDR3 sequence (DNA): TGTGCCAGCAGATACAAGGGGGCACCGAACACCGGGGAGCTGTTTTTT.

V and J are TRBV29-1 and TRBJ2-2; 8 bases are shared with TRBD1. Germline assignment: CDR1 SQVTM and CDR2 ANQGSEA. V was clipped by 7 bases and J by 2 bases; unmatched bases: 9. The CDR3 length is 15 residues. The CDR3 reads CSGRQGTVNTGELFF. The CDR3 DNA is TGCAGCGGGAGACAGGGGACGGTTAACACCGGGGAGCTGTTTTTT.

The chain uses TRBV5-4 and TRBJ1-2; tentative D call: TRBD1 (6 bases). Trimming removed 0 bases at V and 4 bases at J, with 16 bases between. Germline values: CDR1 SGHNT, CDR2 YYREEE (reference sequence). The CDR3 is 16 amino acids. The CDR3 is CASSLEREVGGYGYTF. The CDR3 nucleotides are TGTGCCAGCAGCTTGGAACGTGAAGTAGGGGGCTATGGCTACACCTTC.

The chain has TRBV5-8 and TRBJ1-1; TRBD1 matches 8 bases. Trimming at V came to 4 bases and at J to 3 bases, leaving 5 bases not matched to a gene. Germline V gene data show CDR1 as SGHTS and CDR2 as YDEGEE. The CDR3 runs 14 residues. The CDR3 bases are TGTGCCAGCAGCCGCGACAGGGGTTACACTGAAGCTTTCTTT. Translating gives CASSRDRGYTEAFF.

The chain is built from TRBV7-9 and TRBJ1-1, with unresolved D. CDR3 length equals 12 residues. V was shortened by 5 bases and J by 7 bases, with 11 bases between the two germline ends. Germline CDR1 is SEHNR and CDR2 is FQNEAQ (reference sequence). CDR3 in amino acids: CASSPSYFEAFF. DNA of the CDR3: TGTGCCAGCAGCCCGTCGTACTTTGAAGCTTTCTTT.

The chain recombines TRBV2 with TRBJ2-3; D is perhaps TRBD2 (7 bases). The V gene's germline CDR1 is SNHLY and CDR2 FYNNEI. Between the trimmed V and J ends, which lost 2 bases and 2 bases, there was a span of 14 bases. The CDR3 sequence is 16 residues long. Written as DNA, the CDR3 is TGTGCCAGCAGTGAAAGGGCGGGGGCATTCACAGATACGCAGTATTTT. Encoded protein: CASSERAGAFTDTQYF.

The CDR3 DNA sequence: TGTGCCACCCCGAAGAGTATCTACACCTTC. This gives the protein CATPKSIYTF. The chain joins TRBV15 to TRBJ1-2; D remains unclear. Deletions cut 8 bases from V and 10 bases from J, with 11 bases between. Germline V lookup: CDR1 LNHNV, CDR2 YYDKDF (reference sequence). The CDR3 consists of 10 residues.

V usage is TRBV7-8 and J usage is TRBJ1-1, with D hard to call. This CDR3 spans 15 amino acids. The germline gives CDR1 SGHVS, CDR2 FQNEAQ. V lost 1 base and J lost 1, with 10 bases in between. The CDR3 bases are TGTGCCAGCAGCTTAGATGGTTTAGCGAACACTGAAGCTTTCTTT. Its translation: CASSLDGLANTEAFF.

The V and J genes are TRBV9 and TRBJ2-1; D not resolved. The CDR3 is 15 amino acids. V lost 0 bases and J lost 2, with 9 bases in between. CDR1 and CDR2 from the germline V gene are SGDLS and YYNGEE. In DNA form, the CDR3 reads TGTGCCAGCAGCGTAGATGGGCAGGCCTACAATGAGCAGTTCTTC. It specifies CASSVDGQAYNEQFF.

V is TRBV7-2 and J is TRBJ1-4; unclear D gene. The CDR3 contains 13 residues. V dropped 5 bases and J dropped 8 bases, with 12 bases sitting between them. Germline lookup yields CDR1 SGHTA and CDR2 FQGNSA. The CDR3 loop reads CASSPRVREKLFF. CDR3 DNA: TGTGCCAGCAGCCCCCGTGTGCGAGAAAAACTGTTTTTT.

This clone was counted once. J is TRBJ2-2 and V is TRBV18; TRBD1 matches 9 bases. The germline CDR1 and CDR2 sequences are KGHSH and LQKENI. V lost 8 bases to trimming and J lost 4 bases; unmatched junction nucleotides: 8. CDR3 length: 15 residues. DNA for the CDR3: TGTGCCAGCACGGACGGACAGGGGTTCACCGGGGAGCTGTTTTTT. It yields the protein CASTDGQGFTGELFF. The full variable domain, its missing parts supplied by reference TRBV18 and TRBJ2-2, is NAGVMQNPRHLVRRRGQEARLRCSPMKGHSHVYWYRQLPEEGLKFMVYLQKENIIDESGMPKERFSAEFPKEGPSILRIQQVVRGDSAAYFCASTDGQGFTGELFFGEGSRLTVL.

In this sample, this clone turned up once. This chain uses TRBV4-3 with TRBJ1-1; D not certain. Trimming shortened V by 1 base and J by 5 bases, and 14 bases separated the two germline ends. The V gene's germline CDR1 is LGHNA and CDR2 YSLEER. This CDR3 comprises 15 residues. In DNA form, the CDR3 reads TGCGCCAGCAGCCAAGCCGGGTCCGGGTGGACTGAAGCTTTCTTT. Amino acid sequence: CASSQAGSGWTEAFF.

This rearrangement joins TRBV30 to TRBJ1-3; the match to TRBD1 covers 9 bases. The germline V gene encodes CDR1 GTSNPN and CDR2 SVGIG (reference sequence). V lost 2 bases and J lost 7; bases outside the gene matches: 6. The CDR3 sequence is 14 residues long. CDR3 in amino acids: CAWSPNRGRNTIYF. The CDR3 nucleotides are TGTGCCTGGAGTCCGAACAGGGGGCGTAACACCATATATTTT.

The J gene is TRBJ2-1, the V gene TRBV27; TRBD2 agrees at 10 bases. This CDR3 is 14 amino acids long. The germline CDR1 and CDR2 sequences are MNHEY and SMNVEV (reference sequence). J was trimmed by 13 bases and V by 2 bases; bases with no gene match: 8. CDR3 nucleotide sequence: TGTGCCAGCAGTTTAACTAGCGGGGTTAATCGACAGTTCTTC. As protein: CASSLTSGVNRQFF.

The rearrangement links TRBV5-4 to TRBJ2-7; maybe TRBD1 (7 bases). CDR1 is SGHNT and CDR2 is YYREEE in the germline V gene (reference sequence). The CDR3 runs 14 residues. Trimming pared 4 bases from V and 2 bases from J, leaving 13 bases between. CDR3 protein: CASSGAGGTYEQYF. The CDR3, as DNA: TGTGCCAGCAGCGGGGCAGGGGGGACCTACGAGCAGTACTTC.

V gene TRBV5-4 combines with J gene TRBJ2-3; unclear D gene. Germline CDR1 SGHNT, CDR2 YYREEE (reference sequence). V lost 1 base and J 4 bases, leaving 10 bases between the germline ends. The CDR3 loop spans 14 amino acids. The CDR3 DNA is TGTGCCAGCAGCTTGAAATTATCGGCAGATACGCAGTATTTT. It translates to CASSLKLSADTQYF.

The DNA for the CDR3 is TGTGCCAGCAGCGCCCGACTGAGCTCTGGAAACACCATATATTTT. Its protein is CASSARLSSGNTIYF. The V call is TRBV7-2, the J call TRBJ1-3; D unresolved. Per the germline V gene, CDR1 is SGHTA and CDR2 is FQGNSA. CDR3 size: 15 residues. V lost 5 bases and J 0 bases, leaving 11 bases between the germline ends.

V usage is TRBV28 and J usage is TRBJ1-2, with 9 nucleotides matching TRBD1. Unmatched junction bases numbered 5, after V lost 5 bases and J lost 1 base. The CDR3 covers 15 residues. In germline, CDR1 is MDHEN, CDR2 SYDVKM. The CDR3 loop is CASSEPGQGNYGYTF. The CDR3, as DNA: TGTGCCAGCAGTGAACCGGGACAGGGTAACTATGGCTACACCTTC.

The rearrangement uses TRBV7-9 and TRBJ1-4; 10 nucleotides line up with TRBD1. The V gene's germline CDR1 is SEHNR and CDR2 FQNEAQ (reference sequence). The CDR3 is made up of 16 amino acids. V shed 1 base, J shed 6 bases, and the junction held 5 bases outside the gene matches. Written as DNA, the CDR3 is TGTGCCAGCAGCTTAGTGAGGGGGACAGGGGATGAAAAACTGTTTTTT. Its translation is CASSLVRGTGDEKLFF.

The V gene is TRBV5-1, the J gene TRBJ1-4; TRBD1 matches at 10 bases. The CDR3 extends over 15 amino acids. Germline V gene lookup returns CDR1 SGHRS and CDR2 YFSETQ. V trimming: 4 bases; J trimming: 8 bases; junction bases outside the gene matches: 8. The CDR3 coding sequence is TGCGCCAGCAGCGCCGGACAGGGGGGTGGCGAAAAACTGTTTTTT. Translation: CASSAGQGGGEKLFF.

On this clone: Within the sample, other DNA sequences also encode this same CDR3. The V call is TRBV6-5, the J call TRBJ2-7; 9 positions match TRBD1. CDR1 is MNHEY, CDR2 SVGAGI, per germline. CDR3 length: 15 residues. V was clipped by 4 bases and J by 3 bases; unmatched bases: 7. The CDR3 DNA is TGTGCCAGCAGTTCAACCGGGACAGGGTACTACGAGCAGTACTTC. The encoded protein is CASSSTGTGYYEQYF.

The V call is TRBV7-2, the J call TRBJ2-3; the D gene is possibly TRBD2 (5 bases). The ends were cut back, 6 bases at V and 5 bases at J, with 15 bases in the middle. Germline CDR1 is SGHTA and CDR2 is FQGNSA. The CDR3 contains 14 residues. CDR3 DNA: TGTGCCAGCAGTTTCATCGGGGTATTAGATACGCAGTATTTT. Translated, it gives CASSFIGVLDTQYF.